This TCR beta chain was sequenced during a study of blood T cells in healthy people across ages. Across the study: Capturing about one barcoded beta molecule per two T cells was achieved by template switching.

The sample holds a few counts of this clonotype. Germline assignment: CDR1 LNHDA and CDR2 SQIVND (reference sequence). The CDR3 consists of 13 residues. A sample-barcoded 5' primer and a J-beta primer mix were used in a second PCR of roughly 6 to 11 cycles. TCRdb analysed the 5' RACE reads with MiXCR anew, one entry per CDR3 protein. The sample yields over 1.5 million distinct CDR3 sequences, just under 50% seen once. Individuals who donated were healthy Caucasians from Russia aged roughly 6 to 100. The specimen sequenced was blood. V gene TRBV19 combines with J gene TRBJ2-7; 8 nucleotides line up with TRBD2. The J call may be incorrect, as the DNA end agrees better with TRBJ2-4. The sequence derives from a woman aged 35 to 49 in good health. The CDR3 DNA is TGTGCCAGCGAGGCGGGGGGCAAAAACATTCAGTACTTC. It yields the protein CASEAGGKNIQYF.